This TCR beta chain stems from a study of post-analysis software for immune sequencing data. Whole-study results and caveats: TRBV segments more frequent in patients than in controls numbered about five and included TRBV5-6, TRBV5-1 and TRBV20-1.

Built from TCR beta cDNA, the libraries had unique molecular identifiers in them. TCRdb independently ran MiXCR on the PCR reads; one entry per CDR3 protein. The table lists about 800,000 distinct CDR3 sequences, around 27% of them singletons. V gave up 7 bases and J gave up 5 bases, with 12 bases separating them. The CDR3 covers 12 residues. Germline V lookup: CDR1 SGHTA, CDR2 FQGNSA. This clonotype was detected many times. Its cognate antigen is unknown. The clonotype comes from a girl aged 5-17 years with multiple sclerosis. The sequenced sample was blood. The chain has TRBV7-2 and TRBJ2-7, with a weak D call TRBD2 (5 bases). For the CDR3, the DNA is TGTGCCAGCAAAGGACTCGCCGACGAGCAGTACTTC. Translation: CASKGLADEQYF.